This T cell receptor (beta chain) was found in a study of blood T cell repertoires in COVID-19. Assay: immunoSEQ multiplex PCR; the TCRdb copy retains only in-frame clones and omits some. This sample yields about 350,000 clones, of which roughly 90% are seen a single time; approximately 3.1% belongs to the top ten. Trimming left V 7 bases short and J 4 bases short, with 18 bases between. The CDR3 has 15 residues. Germline CDR1 reads MNHEY; CDR2 reads SMNVEV (reference sequence). The sample was PBMCs or T cells enriched from blood (not recorded which). This clonotype originated in a woman in her thirties who had recovered from COVID-19. J is TRBJ2-3 and V is TRBV27, with a possible D match to TRBD1 (6 bases). The CDR3 nucleotides read TGTGCCAGCAACCCGACAGGTTTCAGAGCAGATACGCAGTATTTT. This gives the protein CASNPTGFRADTQYF.